This T cell receptor (beta chain) was captured by sequencing in a study of vaccination effects on CD4 cells after COVID-19. Here immunoSEQ multiplex PCR was the method, and the copy in TCRdb shows in-frame clones only, minus some. In the table there are approximately 58,000 clones, around three quarters of which are singletons. Cultured cells yielded isolated CD4+ T cells after approximately nine days. Of note for this clone: Antigen unknown.

The clonotype originates from a human donor who received a COVID-19 vaccine. This specimen was CD4+ T cells from PBMCs cultured without peptide, taken before COVID-19 vaccination.

This CDR3 reads CASSLGGLNTGELFF. CDR3 in DNA: TGCGCCAGCAGCTTGGGAGGGCTGAACACCGGGGAGCTGTTTTTT. The V gene is TRBV5-1, the J gene TRBJ2-2, with a possible D match to TRBD2 (5 bases). The CDR3 runs 15 residues. CDR1 is SGHRS and CDR2 is YFSETQ in the germline V gene. Trimming left V 0 bases short and J 1 base short, with 7 bases between.